This T cell receptor beta chain came from a study of monozygotic twins with inflammatory bowel disease. General study findings and limits: Repertoire similarity did not separate concordant from discordant twins, possibly from limited power.

As for this clonotype: Antigen unknown.

Two nested PCRs, run for around 15 and 10 cycles, were applied to TCRalpha and TCRbeta cDNA. TCRdb reprocessed the 5' RACE reads and keeps a single row for each CDR3 protein, giving no DNA. The clone table shows approximately 400,000 distinct CDR3 sequences, with the ten largest holding 2% to 3%. Germline loops: CDR1 SQVTM, CDR2 ANQGSEA. The CDR3 has 13 amino acids. The specimen was blood. The chain uses TRBV29-1 and TRBJ2-3; checking the TCRdb D call of TRBD2 is not possible without DNA. The sequence was collected from a human donor with ulcerative colitis or Crohn's disease, or a healthy co-twin of an affected twin (not recorded which). CDR3 region: CSVEASGGNTQYF.